This TCR beta chain was sequenced during a study of cytomegalovirus exposure and HLA in healthy donors. The study ran its PCR with 60 Vbeta and 13 Jbeta primers. Libraries were prepared by immunoSEQ multiplex PCR; TCRdb keeps only in-frame clonotypes and omits some of them. The data contain 100,000 to 150,000 clones, 78% of them singletons. V was cut by 6 bases and J by 5 bases, with 14 bases left in between. CDR3 size: 14 residues. CDR1 and CDR2 from the germline V gene are SGHAT and FQNNGV. This receptor was obtained from a man aged 35 to 55 in good health and CMV-seronegative. The sequenced sample was PBMCs. The genes are TRBV11-2 and TRBJ1-5; D gene uncertain. Here the CDR3 reads CASSVVETHQPQHF. In DNA form, the CDR3 reads TGTGCCAGCAGTGTGGTGGAGACCCATCAGCCCCAGCATTTT.